The 29 T cell receptor beta chains below were found in one sample sequenced in a study of CD8 T cells in Susac syndrome. RNA, at about 0.5 to 1 ug, was reverse transcribed with random hexamers. One entry per CDR3 protein results from TCRdb running MiXCR on the immunoSEQ multiplex PCR reads. Counted here are around 150,000 distinct CDR3 sequences, 90% to 95% occurring once; the ten biggest clones make up about 0.25%. Sequencing was performed on CD8+ T cells from PBMCs. These receptors all come from a human donor in good health.

This clonotype appeared a single time. CDR3 coding DNA: TGTGCCTGGAGTACGGGGGACAATGAGCAGTTCTTC. Protein: CAWSTGDNEQFF. The rearrangement links TRBV30 to TRBJ2-1, with D possibly TRBD2 on 6 matching bases. CDR1 is GTSNPN, CDR2 SVGIG, per germline (reference sequence). CDR3 length equals 12 residues. V was clipped by 2 bases and J by 5 bases, with 7 bases between them.

The chain combines TRBV29-1 with TRBJ2-7; TRBD1 aligns across 9 bases. Germline CDR1 reads SQVTM; CDR2 reads ANQGSEA. This CDR3 is 14 amino acids long. V was clipped by 6 bases and J by 3 bases; unmatched bases: 9. This chain's CDR3 is CSVSTGGAGYEQYF. In DNA, the CDR3 is TGCAGCGTGTCTACAGGGGGCGCGGGCTACGAGCAGTACTTC.

The CDR3 coding sequence is TGCAGCGTTGGTGGGGACTATTCCTACGAGCAGTACTTC. Translating it yields CSVGGDYSYEQYF. The gene calls are TRBV29-1 and TRBJ2-7, with 7 positions matching TRBD2. CDR3 length: 13 residues. Germline-derived CDR1 and CDR2 are SQVTM and ANQGSEA. V lost 4 bases and J lost 1; bases outside the gene matches: 4.

The V gene is TRBV12-3 or TRBV12-4, the J gene TRBJ2-5; 8 nucleotides align to TRBD2. This CDR3 has 16 amino acids. The V gene end was trimmed by 6 bases and the J gene end by 9 bases; junction bases not matched to a gene: 18. The CDR3 region is CASSLGGSGAVGPQYF. The CDR3 DNA reads TGTGCCAGCAGCCTCGGAGGTAGCGGGGCCGTGGGGCCCCAGTACTTC.

V usage is TRBV9 and J usage is TRBJ2-2; D is unclear. This CDR3 spans 14 amino acids. Germline V gene data show CDR1 as SGDLS and CDR2 as YYNGEE. V was trimmed by 2 bases and J by 7 bases, leaving 12 bases between them. The CDR3 loop reads CASSVTGVDGELFF. CDR3 nucleotide sequence: TGTGCCAGCAGCGTCACCGGAGTCGACGGGGAGCTGTTTTTT.

This clonotype was recorded only once. The chain is built from TRBV15 and TRBJ1-5; TRBD1 aligns across 8 bases. The trim removed 3 bases at V and 4 bases at J, leaving 5 bases unmatched. Germline values: CDR1 LNHNV, CDR2 YYDKDF (reference sequence). This CDR3 is 15 amino acids long. In DNA form, the CDR3 reads TGTGCCACCAGCAGCTCAGGGGGCTGGAATCAGCCCCAGCATTTT. Its translation: CATSSSGGWNQPQHF.

CDR3 region: CAWSWGTEAFF. For the CDR3, the DNA is TGTGCCTGGAGTTGGGGAACTGAAGCTTTCTTT. The gene calls are TRBV30 and TRBJ1-1; D gene uncertain. Germline-derived CDR1 and CDR2 are GTSNPN and SVGIG (reference sequence). The CDR3 loop spans 11 amino acids. V lost 2 bases, J lost 5 bases, and 6 bases lay in between.

This sequence joins TRBV4-2 and TRBJ1-4, with TRBD1 as a possible D gene (5 bases). V lost 1 base, J lost 6 bases, and 12 bases lay in between. Germline CDR1 LGHNA, CDR2 YNFKEQ. This CDR3 contains 15 residues. This chain's CDR3 is CASSQASRGDEKLFF. In DNA form, the CDR3 reads TGTGCCAGCAGCCAAGCCAGCCGGGGGGATGAAAAACTGTTTTTT.

The rearrangement joins TRBV13 to TRBJ2-7; 14 bases fit TRBD2. Germline V gene lookup returns CDR1 PRHDT and CDR2 FYEKMQ (reference sequence). The CDR3 sequence is 16 residues long. V shed 5 bases, J shed 4 bases, and the junction held 7 bases outside the gene matches. CDR3 nucleotide sequence: TGTGCCAGCAGCCCTCACGGGACTAGCGGGAGTTACGAGCAGTACTTC. Amino acids: CASSPHGTSGSYEQYF.

The genes are TRBV5-4 and TRBJ2-1; D gene uncertain. V was clipped by 5 bases and J by 15 bases, with 9 bases between them. Germline CDR1 is SGHNT and CDR2 is YYREEE (reference sequence). CDR3 length equals 9 residues. CDR3 residues: CASSWSPFF. The DNA of the CDR3 is TGTGCCAGCAGTTGGAGCCCGTTCTTC.

The V gene is TRBV9, the J gene TRBJ2-2, with a tentative D call TRBD2 (6 bases). The germline gives CDR1 SGDLS, CDR2 YYNGEE. CDR3 size: 13 residues. Between the trimmed V and J ends, which lost 3 bases and 8 bases, there was a span of 11 bases. CDR3 DNA sequence: TGTGCCAGCAGCGGACTAGTTCTAGGGGAGCTGTTTTTT. Translated, it gives CASSGLVLGELFF.

This chain connects TRBV3-1 to TRBJ2-7, with a possible D match to TRBD1 (6 bases). V lost 11 bases to trimming and J lost 2 bases, with 22 bases between them. This CDR3 is built from 15 residues. Germline V gives CDR1 LGHDT, CDR2 YNNKEL (reference sequence). CDR3 sequence reads: CASILRKQGTYEQYF. As DNA, the CDR3 is TGTGCCTCAATTTTGCGAAAACAGGGAACCTACGAGCAGTACTTC.

The chain is built from TRBV7-6 and TRBJ2-5; TRBD1 matches at 9 bases. Germline V gene data show CDR1 as SGHVS and CDR2 as FNYEAQ. V gave up 5 bases and J gave up 3 bases; unmatched junction bases: 4. The CDR3 has 14 residues. The CDR3 loop is CASSPTGGEETQYF. CDR3 coding DNA: TGTGCCAGCAGCCCGACAGGGGGAGAAGAGACCCAGTACTTC.

V usage is TRBV4-3 and J usage is TRBJ2-7, with TRBD1 matching over 11 bases. Germline loops: CDR1 LGHNA, CDR2 YSLEER. The CDR3 is 15 amino acids. V dropped 3 bases and J dropped 3; count of bases not matched to a gene: 4. CDR3 in DNA: TGCGCCAGCAGCCACACCGGGACAGGGGGCTACGAGCAGTACTTC. Translation gives CASSHTGTGGYEQYF.

This chain links TRBV29-1 with TRBJ2-1, with TRBD2 identical over 15 bases. The CDR3 contains 15 residues. From germline, CDR1 is SQVTM and CDR2 ANQGSEA. The J segment lost 7 bases and the V segment lost 6 bases, leaving 7 bases of the junction unmatched. The CDR3 bases are TGCAGCGTGGACACCGGGACTAGCGGGGGGAATGAGCAGTTCTTC. Translating it yields CSVDTGTSGGNEQFF.

The CDR3 DNA is TGTGCCAGCAGCCCCGCAGGTTTCACAGATACGCAGTATTTT. As protein: CASSPAGFTDTQYF. The chain employs TRBV7-9 and TRBJ2-3; D is uncertain. The CDR3 contains 14 residues. The germline V and J ends were trimmed by 5 bases and 2 bases, with 11 bases remaining between them. CDR1 and CDR2 (germline): SEHNR, FQNEAQ (reference sequence). The full variable domain, rest sourced from reference TRBV7-9 and TRBJ2-3, is DTGVSQNPRHKITKRGQNVTFRCDPISEHNRLYWYRQTLGQGPEFLTYFQNEAQLEKSRLLSDRFSAERPKGSFSTLEIQRTEQGDSAMYLCASSPAGFTDTQYFGPGTRLTVL.

This chain connects TRBV20-1 to TRBJ2-7; D is perhaps TRBD2 (5 bases). The germline V gene has CDR1 DFQATT and CDR2 SNEGSKA (reference sequence). The germline V and J ends were trimmed by 6 bases and 0 bases, with 15 bases remaining between them. This CDR3 is 14 amino acids long. This CDR3 is CSAKGERSSYEQYF. Here the CDR3 DNA reads TGCAGTGCCAAAGGCGAGCGGAGCTCCTACGAGCAGTACTTC.

The chain recombines TRBV9 with TRBJ2-2; D is undetermined. From germline, CDR1 is SGDLS and CDR2 YYNGEE. The V end was cut by 4 bases, the J end by 5 bases, with 6 bases between. The CDR3 is 12 residues long. CDR3 DNA sequence: TGTGCCAGCAGCCCGCCGACCGGGGAGCTGTTTTTT. This sequence encodes CASSPPTGELFF.

The V gene is TRBV9, the J gene TRBJ2-7; 7 bases agree with TRBD2. This CDR3 region has 14 residues. The germline gives CDR1 SGDLS, CDR2 YYNGEE. V gave up 2 bases and J gave up 5 bases; unmatched junction bases: 7. The CDR3: CASSVRREDNEQYF. As DNA, the CDR3 is TGTGCCAGCAGCGTCCGACGGGAGGACAACGAGCAGTACTTC.

The chain uses TRBV20-1 and TRBJ2-7; 12 bases are a match to TRBD1. CDR3 length: 17 residues. J gave up 3 bases and V 1 base, and 10 bases lay outside the gene matches. CDR1 is DFQATT and CDR2 is SNEGSKA in the germline V gene (reference sequence). This CDR3 is CSARGGTGTGGIYEQYF. As DNA, the CDR3 is TGCAGTGCTAGAGGGGGAACCGGGACAGGGGGCATCTACGAGCAGTACTTC.

The gene calls are TRBV29-1 and TRBJ2-1; tentatively, D is TRBD1 or TRBD2 (6 bases each). V dropped 7 bases and J dropped 1 base, with 14 bases sitting between them. CDR3 length: 14 residues. Germline-derived CDR1 and CDR2 are SQVTM and ANQGSEA. The CDR3 DNA reads TGCAGCGCCGGGGGCGTAGGGTCCTACAATGAGCAGTTCTTC. This gives the protein CSAGGVGSYNEQFF.

The chain couples TRBV9 to TRBJ2-3; 9 bases fit TRBD2. Germline CDR1 and CDR2: SGDLS and YYNGEE. J lost 2 bases, V lost 5 bases, and 9 bases had no gene match. CDR3 size: 16 residues. The CDR3 DNA follows: TGTGCCAGCAGTCCGGGACTAGCACCATACACAGATACGCAGTATTTT. Translation: CASSPGLAPYTDTQYF.

V and J are TRBV4-3 and TRBJ2-7; a weak D match, TRBD2 (6 bases). The ends were cut back, 4 bases at V and 2 bases at J, with 12 bases in the middle. Germline CDR1 and CDR2: LGHNA and YSLEER. This CDR3 is built from 14 residues. CDR3: CASSPGLKAYEQYF. DNA of the CDR3: TGCGCCAGCAGCCCGGGACTGAAAGCCTACGAGCAGTACTTC.

V usage is TRBV20-1 and J usage is TRBJ2-1; TRBD2 agrees at 7 bases. CDR1 is DFQATT and CDR2 is SNEGSKA in the germline V gene (reference sequence). V trimming: 3 bases; J trimming: 7 bases; junction bases outside the gene matches: 6. The CDR3 loop spans 13 amino acids. CDR3 bases: TGCAGTGCTAGGGGGACTACAGAAAATGAGCAGTTCTTC. The encoded protein is CSARGTTENEQFF.

The genes are TRBV4-3 and TRBJ2-7; D is unclear. The germline V gene has CDR1 LGHNA and CDR2 YSLEER. The CDR3 loop spans 15 amino acids. Trimming took off 1 base at V and 3 bases at J, with 13 bases between the two ends. The CDR3 region is CASSQGSNIYYEQYF. The CDR3, as DNA: TGCGCCAGCAGCCAAGGATCTAACATCTACTACGAGCAGTACTTC.

The CDR3 sequence: CAWSAGGREQYF. The CDR3 DNA reads TGTGCCTGGAGTGCGGGGGGCCGGGAGCAGTACTTC. V and J are TRBV30 and TRBJ2-7; the D gene is possibly TRBD2 (7 bases). V dropped 1 base and J dropped 7 bases, with 11 bases sitting between them. The CDR3 is made up of 12 amino acids. CDR1 is GTSNPN and CDR2 is SVGIG in the germline V gene (reference sequence).

The V and J genes are TRBV6-5 and TRBJ2-2; no firm D call. CDR3 size: 12 residues. V was trimmed by 10 bases and J by 2 bases, leaving 8 bases between them. The V gene's germline CDR1 is MNHEY and CDR2 SVGAGI. The CDR3 region is CATATNTGELFF. CDR3 DNA sequence: TGTGCCACCGCGACTAACACCGGGGAGCTGTTTTTT.

The chain joins TRBV29-1 to TRBJ2-6; either TRBD1 or TRBD2 may fit D (5 bases each). Germline lookup yields CDR1 SQVTM and CDR2 ANQGSEA. CDR3 size: 15 residues. Trimming took off 1 base at V and 0 bases at J, with 7 bases between the two ends. CDR3 protein: CSVEGGSSGANVLTF. In nucleotides, the CDR3 is TGCAGCGTTGAAGGGGGGTCCTCTGGGGCCAACGTCCTGACTTTC. The full variable domain, completed using reference TRBV29-1 and TRBJ2-6, is SAVISQKPSRDICQRGTSLTIQCQVDSQVTMMFWYRQQPGQSLTLIATANQGSEATYESGFVIDKFPISRPNLTFSTLTVSNMSPEDSSIYLCSVEGGSSGANVLTFGAGSRLTVL.

V and J are TRBV27 and TRBJ1-4; no firm D call. The CDR3 length is 13 residues. Trimming removed 5 bases from V and 3 bases from J, with 7 bases in between. Germline CDR1 MNHEY, CDR2 SMNVEV (reference sequence). Here the CDR3 reads CASSGLPNEKLFF. The DNA for the CDR3 is TGTGCCAGCAGTGGGCTGCCTAATGAAAAACTGTTTTTT.